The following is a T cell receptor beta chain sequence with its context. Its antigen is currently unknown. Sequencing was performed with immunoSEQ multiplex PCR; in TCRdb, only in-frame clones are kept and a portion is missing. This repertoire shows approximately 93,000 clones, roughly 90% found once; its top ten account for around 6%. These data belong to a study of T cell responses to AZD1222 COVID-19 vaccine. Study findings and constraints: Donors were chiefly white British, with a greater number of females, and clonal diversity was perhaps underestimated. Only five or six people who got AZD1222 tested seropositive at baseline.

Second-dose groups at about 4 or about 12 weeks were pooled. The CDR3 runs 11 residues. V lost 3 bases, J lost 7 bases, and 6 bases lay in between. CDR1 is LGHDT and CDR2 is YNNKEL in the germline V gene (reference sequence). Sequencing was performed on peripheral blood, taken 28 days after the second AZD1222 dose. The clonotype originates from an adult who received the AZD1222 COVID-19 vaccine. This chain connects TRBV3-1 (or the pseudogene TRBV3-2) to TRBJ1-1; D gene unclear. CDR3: CASSHFNEAFF. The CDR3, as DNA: TGTGCCAGCAGCCACTTCAATGAAGCTTTCTTT.